Below, 9 T cell receptor beta chains from the same sample are listed, as sequenced in a study of OX40 agonist ivuxolimab in advanced cancers. TCRdb's copy holds only in-frame clones and misses some; the assay was immunoSEQ multiplex PCR. The table has over 70,000 clones, roughly nine tenths seen once; the top ten hold about 0.2%. The sample in question was CD4+ or CD8+ T cells sorted from blood, obtained in a trial of the OX40 agonist ivuxolimab. Receptor source: an adult with an advanced solid tumor such as melanoma, head and neck, liver or kidney cancer.

The V gene is TRBV5-1, the J gene TRBJ2-2, with a weak D call TRBD1 (6 bases). CDR3 length: 16 amino acids. The germline V gene encodes CDR1 SGHRS and CDR2 YFSETQ. Trimming stripped 4 bases from V and 0 bases from J, with 13 bases between. Written as DNA, the CDR3 is TGCGCCAGCAGCGGGGGACACCTCCCGAACACCGGGGAGCTGTTTTTT. It encodes CASSGGHLPNTGELFF.

The chain joins TRBV29-1 to TRBJ1-1, with D possibly being TRBD1 (5 bases). V shed 7 bases and J shed 5 bases, with 8 bases lying between them. Germline V CDR1 and CDR2: SQVTM, ANQGSEA. The CDR3 extends over 10 amino acids. CDR3: CSGGGTEAFF. The CDR3 nucleotides are TGCAGCGGCGGGGGTACTGAAGCTTTCTTT.

The chain has TRBV7-2 and TRBJ2-3; 8 bases map to TRBD2. CDR1 and CDR2 from the germline V gene are SGHTA and FQGNSA. Germline trimming cut 5 bases from V and 2 bases from J; bases unmatched to any gene: 6. The CDR3 is 15 residues long. CDR3 DNA: TGTGCCAGCAGCCGAGTAGCGGGAACCACAGATACGCAGTATTTT. Protein product: CASSRVAGTTDTQYF.

The gene calls are TRBV28 and TRBJ1-2; 7 bases agree with TRBD1. This CDR3 comprises 12 residues. Germline trimming cut 5 bases from V and 8 bases from J; bases unmatched to any gene: 5. Germline assignment: CDR1 MDHEN and CDR2 SYDVKM. The DNA of the CDR3 is TGTGCCAGCAGTAAACAGGGGAAAGGCTACACCTTC. Translated, it gives CASSKQGKGYTF.

The chain is built from TRBV27 and TRBJ2-7, with 7 bases aligning to TRBD2. The germline V gene encodes CDR1 MNHEY and CDR2 SMNVEV (reference sequence). The V segment lost 6 bases and the J segment 5 bases; nucleotides outside the gene matches: 7. The CDR3 is made up of 13 amino acids. CDR3 loop: CASSGLGRDEQYF. The CDR3, as DNA: TGTGCCAGCAGCGGCCTGGGGAGGGACGAGCAGTACTTC.

This sequence joins TRBV5-6 and TRBJ2-2, with D possibly being TRBD2 (5 bases). V was clipped by 2 bases and J by 5 bases, with 16 bases between them. CDR3 length: 16 residues. Germline-derived CDR1 and CDR2 are SGHDT and YYEEEE. The CDR3 reads CASSFFNSGRTGELFF. The CDR3 bases are TGTGCCAGCAGCTTTTTCAACAGTGGGAGAACCGGGGAGCTGTTTTTT.

Here the CDR3 reads CASRDRGVGEAFF. DNA of the CDR3: TGTGCCAGCCGGGACAGGGGAGTAGGTGAAGCTTTCTTT. The chain joins TRBV19 to TRBJ1-1; 10 bases align to TRBD1. The CDR3 runs to 13 residues. Germline V gene sequence: CDR1 LNHDA, CDR2 SQIVND (reference sequence). Trimming took 9 bases from V and 7 from J; bases not matched to a gene: 8.

The table lists this clone with a few counts. The chain employs TRBV30 and TRBJ2-7; no clear D gene. CDR1 and CDR2 (germline): GTSNPN, SVGIG (reference sequence). V lost 1 base and J 1 base, leaving 5 bases between the germline ends. CDR3 length equals 12 residues. The DNA for the CDR3 is TGTGCCTGGAGTGGACTTTCCTACGAGCAGTACTTC. This encodes CAWSGLSYEQYF.

The gene calls are TRBV5-6 and TRBJ1-2; D unresolved. CDR1 SGHDT and CDR2 YYEEEE come from the germline V gene. V was shortened by 3 bases and J by 9 bases, with 21 bases between the two germline ends. The CDR3 is 15 amino acids. The CDR3 reads CASSSSTVWNLRYTF. CDR3 nucleotide sequence: TGTGCCAGCAGCTCTTCGACGGTTTGGAACCTTCGCTACACCTTC. The full variable domain, with the rest looked up from reference TRBV5-6 and TRBJ1-2, is DAGVTQSPTHLIKTRGQQVTLRCSPKSGHDTVSWYQQALGQGPQFIFQYYEEEERQRGNFPDRFSGHQFPNYSSELNVNALLLGDSALYLCASSSSTVWNLRYTFGSGTRLTVV.